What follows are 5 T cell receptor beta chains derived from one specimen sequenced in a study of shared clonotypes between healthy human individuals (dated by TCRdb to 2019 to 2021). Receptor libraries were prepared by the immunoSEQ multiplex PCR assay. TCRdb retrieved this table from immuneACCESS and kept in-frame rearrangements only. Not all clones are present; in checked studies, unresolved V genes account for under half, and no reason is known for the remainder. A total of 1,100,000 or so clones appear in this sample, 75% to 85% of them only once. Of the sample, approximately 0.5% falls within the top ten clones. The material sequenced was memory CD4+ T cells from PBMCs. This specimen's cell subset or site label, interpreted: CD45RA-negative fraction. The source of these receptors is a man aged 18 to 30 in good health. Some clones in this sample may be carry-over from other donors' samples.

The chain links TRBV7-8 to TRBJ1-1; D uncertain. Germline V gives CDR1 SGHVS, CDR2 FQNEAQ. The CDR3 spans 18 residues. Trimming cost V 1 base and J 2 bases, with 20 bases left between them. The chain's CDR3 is CASSLVRSRETSNTEAFF. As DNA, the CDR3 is TGTGCCAGCAGCTTAGTTAGAAGTCGGGAGACATCCAACACTGAAGCTTTCTTT. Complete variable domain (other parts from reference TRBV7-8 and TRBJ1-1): GAGVSQSPRYKVAKRGQDVALRCDPISGHVSLFWYQQALGQGPEFLTYFQNEAQLDKSGLPSDRFFAERPEGSVSTLKIQRTQQEDSAVYLCASSLVRSRETSNTEAFFGQGTRLTVV.

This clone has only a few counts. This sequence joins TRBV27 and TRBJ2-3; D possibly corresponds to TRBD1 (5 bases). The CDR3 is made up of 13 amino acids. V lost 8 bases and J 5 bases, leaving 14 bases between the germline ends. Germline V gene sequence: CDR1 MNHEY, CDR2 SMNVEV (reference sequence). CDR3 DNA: TGTGCCAGCCGCATATTCCAGGGAGATACGCAGTATTTT. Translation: CASRIFQGDTQYF.

The CDR3 spells CASSQGRLTQGPYNQPQHF. The CDR3 coding sequence is TGCGCCAGCAGCCAAGGGAGACTTACCCAAGGACCTTACAATCAGCCCCAGCATTTT. V and J are TRBV4-1 and TRBJ1-5; D not certain. V gave up 1 base and J gave up 3 bases, with 22 bases separating them. Per germline, CDR1 MGHRA and CDR2 YSYEKL. The CDR3 runs to 19 residues.

DNA for the CDR3: TGTGCCAGTAGTGCCAGGGGAGGCTCCTACAATGAGCAGTTCTTC. Its protein product is CASSARGGSYNEQFF. The J gene is TRBJ2-1, the V gene TRBV19; the D gene could be TRBD1 or TRBD2 (6 bases each). Germline-derived CDR1 and CDR2 are LNHDA and SQIVND (reference sequence). The CDR3 length is 15 residues. The germline V and J ends were trimmed by 5 bases and 0 bases, with 11 bases remaining between them.

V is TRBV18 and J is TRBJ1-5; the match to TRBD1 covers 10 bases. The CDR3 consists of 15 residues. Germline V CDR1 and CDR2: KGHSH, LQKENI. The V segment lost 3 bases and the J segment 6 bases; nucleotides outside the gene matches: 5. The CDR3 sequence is CASSPGTGEFQPQHF. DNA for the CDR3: TGTGCCAGCTCACCCGGGACAGGGGAGTTTCAGCCCCAGCATTTT.